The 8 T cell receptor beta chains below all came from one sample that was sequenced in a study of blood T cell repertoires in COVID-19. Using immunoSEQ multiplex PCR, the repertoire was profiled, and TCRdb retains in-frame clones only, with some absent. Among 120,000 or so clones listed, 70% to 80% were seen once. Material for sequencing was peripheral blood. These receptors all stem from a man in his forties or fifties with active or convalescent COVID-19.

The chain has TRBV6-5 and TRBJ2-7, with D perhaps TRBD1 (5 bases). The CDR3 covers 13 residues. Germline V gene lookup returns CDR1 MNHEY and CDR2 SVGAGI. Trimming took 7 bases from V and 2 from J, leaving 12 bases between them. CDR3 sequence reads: CASMWGGAYEQYF. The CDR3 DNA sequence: TGTGCCAGCATGTGGGGCGGCGCCTACGAGCAGTACTTC.

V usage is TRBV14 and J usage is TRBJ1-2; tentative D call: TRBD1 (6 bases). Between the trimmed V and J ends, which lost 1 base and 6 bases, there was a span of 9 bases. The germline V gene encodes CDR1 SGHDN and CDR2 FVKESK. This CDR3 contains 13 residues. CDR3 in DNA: TGTGCCAGCAGCCAAGTAACAGGGAATGGCTACACCTTC. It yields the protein CASSQVTGNGYTF.

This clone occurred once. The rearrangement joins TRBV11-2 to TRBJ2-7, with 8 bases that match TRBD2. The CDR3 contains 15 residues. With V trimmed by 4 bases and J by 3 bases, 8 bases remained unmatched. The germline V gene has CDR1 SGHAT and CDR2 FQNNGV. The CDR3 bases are TGTGCCAGCAGCTCACCTCAGCGGGGGTTCTACGAGCAGTACTTC. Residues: CASSSPQRGFYEQYF.

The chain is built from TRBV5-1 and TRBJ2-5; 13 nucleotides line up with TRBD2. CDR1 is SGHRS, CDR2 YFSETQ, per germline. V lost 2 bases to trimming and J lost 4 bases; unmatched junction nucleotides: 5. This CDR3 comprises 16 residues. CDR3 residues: CASSFTSGRAPETQYF. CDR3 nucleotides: TGCGCCAGCAGCTTTACTAGCGGGAGGGCCCCAGAGACCCAGTACTTC.

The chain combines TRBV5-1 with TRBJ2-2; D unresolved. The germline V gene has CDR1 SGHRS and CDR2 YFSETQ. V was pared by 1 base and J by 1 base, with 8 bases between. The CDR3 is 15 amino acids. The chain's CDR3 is CASSLRTLNTGELFF. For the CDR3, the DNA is TGCGCCAGCAGCTTGCGAACTTTGAACACCGGGGAGCTGTTTTTT.

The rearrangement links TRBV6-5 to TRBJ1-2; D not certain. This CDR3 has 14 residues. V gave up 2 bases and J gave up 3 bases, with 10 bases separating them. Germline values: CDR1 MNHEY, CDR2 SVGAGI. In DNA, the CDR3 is TGTGCCAGCAGTTACAAGGAGGGATACTATGGCTACACCTTC. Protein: CASSYKEGYYGYTF.

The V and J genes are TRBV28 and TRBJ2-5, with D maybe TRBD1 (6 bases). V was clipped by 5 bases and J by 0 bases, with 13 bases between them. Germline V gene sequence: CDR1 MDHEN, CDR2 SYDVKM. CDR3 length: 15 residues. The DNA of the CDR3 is TGTGCCAGCAGTGACAGGACTCCGTACCAAGAGACCCAGTACTTC. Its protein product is CASSDRTPYQETQYF.

CDR3 bases: TGTGCCAGCAGTTTATTAGGACAGAGGTTAGGTGAGCAGTTCTTC. It specifies CASSLLGQRLGEQFF. The chain combines TRBV28 with TRBJ2-1, with a tentative D call TRBD1 (6 bases). The germline V gene encodes CDR1 MDHEN and CDR2 SYDVKM. Trimming left V 1 base short and J 9 bases short, with 16 bases between. The CDR3 covers 15 residues. Combining the CDR3 with reference TRBV28 and TRBJ2-1 gives the whole variable domain DVKVTQSSRYLVKRTGEKVFLECVQDMDHENMFWYRQDPGLGLRLIYFSYDVKMKEKGDIPEGYSVSREKKERFSLILESASTNQTSMYLCASSLLGQRLGEQFFGPGTRLTVL.